The sample holds a few counts of the clone carrying this T cell receptor (beta chain). No antigen is known for it. CDR1 is SNHLY, CDR2 FYNNEI, per germline. This CDR3 spans 12 amino acids. The V end was cut by 6 bases, the J end by 6 bases, with 11 bases between. The data were obtained in a study of human T cells and chemical hapten exposure. Study details: There were per-sample TCR yield variations, arising mainly from small pooled library volume differences.

From whole blood left unfractionated, total RNA was extracted. Each cDNA molecule in the library carried unique molecular identifiers. Source study methods: Samples ranged from roughly 20,000 to 750,000 TCRs, with a median of roughly 96,000. TCRdb passed the 5' RACE reads through MiXCR, listing each CDR3 protein once. These V and J calls rely on TCRdb rather than the paper's analysis. The repertoire consists of about 80,000 distinct CDR3 sequences, with roughly 15% occurring once and the leading ten covering nearly 7%. Study-level points and caveats: With regard to DPC sensitization, TCRs above 1 in 1000 frequency did not change.

The chain carries TRBV2 and TRBJ1-1; D unclear. The TCR comes from a female donor in good health. The CDR3 region has the DNA TGTGCCAGCAGAGAGGCGCGGGCTGAAGCTTTCTTT. Translating gives CASREARAEAFF.